The 20 T cell receptor beta chains given below trace back to one sample, sequenced in a study of Tregs in tolerant kidney transplant recipients. Sequenced by immunoSEQ multiplex PCR; TCRdb stores in-frame clones only, minus some. The table lists over 85,000 clones, 80% to 95% of them singletons. The sequencing here drew on CD4+ T cells from blood, taken before the transplant. These receptors were obtained from a human donor who received a combined kidney and bone marrow transplant.

The chain links TRBV10-3 to TRBJ1-2, with TRBD1 identical over 8 bases. Germline loops: CDR1 ENHRY, CDR2 SYGVKD. V dropped 4 bases and J dropped 8; count of bases not matched to a gene: 12. The CDR3 spans 15 residues. DNA of the CDR3: TGTGCCATCAGTGGGGCAGGGGGCGGTTTAGGAGGCTACACCTTC. It specifies CAISGAGGGLGGYTF.

The chain combines TRBV4-2 with TRBJ2-2; TRBD1 matches 7 bases. From germline, CDR1 is LGHNA and CDR2 YNFKEQ. The V segment lost 1 base and the J segment 7 bases; nucleotides outside the gene matches: 9. The CDR3 covers 16 residues. CDR3 sequence: CASSQVEQGSDGELFF. The CDR3 region has the DNA TGTGCCAGCAGCCAAGTGGAACAGGGGTCGGACGGGGAGCTGTTTTTT.

CDR3 loop: CASSAPGHTPYEQYF. Written as DNA, the CDR3 is TGTGCCAGCAGTGCCCCGGGACACACTCCCTACGAGCAGTACTTC. This sequence joins TRBV25-1 and TRBJ2-7; possibly TRBD1 for D (6 bases). This CDR3 comprises 15 residues. The V end lost 4 bases, the J end lost 2 bases, and 15 bases lay between the germline ends. CDR1 is MGHDK and CDR2 is SYGVNS in the germline V gene.

The chain links TRBV19 to TRBJ2-4, with 8 bases identical to TRBD1. Germline CDR1 and CDR2: LNHDA and SQIVND (reference sequence). J gave up 4 bases and V 2 bases, and 1 base lay outside the gene matches. The CDR3 totals 14 residues. CDR3 in amino acids: CASSIQGAKNIQYF. Written as DNA, the CDR3 is TGTGCCAGTAGTATACAGGGGGCAAAAAACATTCAGTACTTC.

The V gene is TRBV19, the J gene TRBJ1-6; D possibly corresponds to TRBD1 (5 bases). The V gene lost 2 bases and the J gene lost 7 bases, with 12 bases spanning the gap. Germline V gives CDR1 LNHDA, CDR2 SQIVND (reference sequence). The CDR3 is made up of 15 amino acids. The CDR3 protein is CASSISAQVNSPLHF. DNA of the CDR3: TGTGCCAGTAGTATATCGGCACAGGTGAATTCACCCCTCCACTTT.

The CDR3 is CASSPWGQGTDTQYF. CDR3 in DNA: TGTGCCAGTAGTCCCTGGGGACAGGGCACAGATACGCAGTATTTT. This chain uses TRBV19 with TRBJ2-3; 8 nucleotides match TRBD1. CDR1 and CDR2 from the germline V gene are LNHDA and SQIVND (reference sequence). The CDR3 loop spans 15 amino acids. Trimming took 5 bases from V and 1 from J; bases not matched to a gene: 5.

The chain carries TRBV6-1 and TRBJ1-3; a weak D match, TRBD1 (6 bases). V was shortened by 2 bases and J by 4 bases, with 9 bases between the two germline ends. Germline V gives CDR1 MNHNS, CDR2 SASEGT. The CDR3 extends over 14 amino acids. In nucleotides, the CDR3 is TGTGCCAGCAGTGAACCAGGGGAAGGAAACACCATATATTTT. Translating it yields CASSEPGEGNTIYF.

The chain employs TRBV7-2 and TRBJ2-2; 9 bases are a match to TRBD2. Germline assignment: CDR1 SGHTA and CDR2 FQGNSA. This CDR3 is built from 19 residues. J gave up 3 bases and V 3 bases, and 14 bases lay outside the gene matches. The CDR3 loop reads CASSFRGRATGGHTGELFF. The CDR3 region has the DNA TGTGCCAGCAGCTTCCGCGGGAGGGCCACTGGGGGCCACACCGGGGAGCTGTTTTTT.

This chain joins TRBV5-1 and TRBJ1-1; 8 bases are a match to TRBD1. Trimming at V came to 0 bases and at J to 8 bases, leaving 3 bases not matched to a gene. This CDR3 is built from 13 residues. Germline V gives CDR1 SGHRS, CDR2 YFSETQ. DNA of the CDR3: TGCGCCAGCAGCTTGGAGGGGACAGGAGAAGCTTTCTTT. Encoded protein: CASSLEGTGEAFF.

This clone was detected only once. The chain carries TRBV28 and TRBJ2-3; 7 positions agree with TRBD1. The J segment lost 8 bases and the V segment lost 6 bases, leaving 8 bases of the junction unmatched. CDR3 size: 13 residues. CDR1 and CDR2 (germline): MDHEN, SYDVKM. The CDR3 sequence: CASRLTGTRTQYF. In DNA form, the CDR3 reads TGTGCCAGCAGACTGACAGGGACCCGTACGCAGTATTTT.

The V call is TRBV5-8, the J call TRBJ1-1; 8 nucleotides line up with TRBD1. With 1 base clipped from V and 5 bases from J, the junction kept 4 bases outside the gene matches. The CDR3 contains 14 residues. Germline lookup yields CDR1 SGHTS and CDR2 YDEGEE. CDR3: CASSLTGGLTEAFF. The CDR3 nucleotides are TGTGCCAGCAGCTTGACAGGGGGGCTTACTGAAGCTTTCTTT.

The gene calls are TRBV10-3 and TRBJ2-7, with D tentatively TRBD1 (5 bases). Trimming stripped 8 bases from V and 7 bases from J, with 6 bases between. Germline CDR1 reads ENHRY; CDR2 reads SYGVKD. The CDR3 consists of 9 residues. In DNA form, the CDR3 reads TGTGCCATCGGGGCGGAGCAGTACTTC. This gives the protein CAIGAEQYF.

In this sample, this clone turned up once. The rearrangement uses TRBV11-3 and TRBJ2-3; 8 bases agree with TRBD2. The CDR3 runs 16 residues. Germline V gives CDR1 SGHNT, CDR2 YENEEA. The junction had 12 bases not matched to a gene; V was cut back by 5 bases and J by 5 bases. The CDR3 DNA reads TGTGCCAGCAGCCCCGGGACTAGAGGGGGGATAGATACGCAGTATTTT. Amino acids: CASSPGTRGGIDTQYF.

This chain links TRBV27 with TRBJ1-2; the D gene is possibly TRBD1 (6 bases). CDR1 and CDR2 (germline): MNHEY, SMNVEV (reference sequence). V lost 0 bases, J lost 5 bases, and 7 bases lay in between. The CDR3 has 13 residues. The CDR3 region is CASSLSTGYGYTF. The CDR3 DNA is TGTGCCAGCAGTTTATCTACAGGGTATGGCTACACCTTC.

CDR3 DNA: TGTGCCAGCAGCTTAGAAGTGTCATTCTCTGGCAGAAGCACAGATACGCAGTATTTT. Protein sequence: CASSLEVSFSGRSTDTQYF. This rearrangement joins TRBV7-2 to TRBJ2-3; no firm D call. The germline V gene has CDR1 SGHTA and CDR2 FQGNSA. The CDR3 spans 19 residues. Trimming took off 1 base at V and 0 bases at J, with 20 bases between the two ends.

The V and J genes are TRBV29-1 and TRBJ2-7; TRBD2 matches at 13 bases. Germline loops: CDR1 SQVTM, CDR2 ANQGSEA. The CDR3 spans 13 residues. With V trimmed by 6 bases and J by 3 bases, 2 bases remained unmatched. CDR3: CSVGTSGDYEQYF. The CDR3, as DNA: TGCAGCGTCGGGACTAGCGGGGACTACGAGCAGTACTTC.

The V call is TRBV7-9, the J call TRBJ2-1; D remains ambiguous. CDR1 and CDR2 from the germline V gene are SEHNR and FQNEAQ (reference sequence). This CDR3 comprises 15 residues. Trimming left V 1 base short and J 0 bases short, with 7 bases between. DNA of the CDR3: TGTGCCAGCAGCTTAGGCCCTATCTCCTACAATGAGCAGTTCTTC. Translated, it gives CASSLGPISYNEQFF.

V usage is TRBV11-2 and J usage is TRBJ2-7, with D maybe TRBD1 (6 bases). V lost 3 bases, J lost 0 bases, and 18 bases lay in between. There are 17 residues in the CDR3. Germline V lookup: CDR1 SGHAT, CDR2 FQNNGV. The DNA of the CDR3 is TGTGCCAGCAGCTTCGTTCCCGGGACACACTACTCCTACGAGCAGTACTTC. It codes for CASSFVPGTHYSYEQYF.

The chain uses TRBV7-2 and TRBJ1-2; D is unresolved. Germline V gene data show CDR1 as SGHTA and CDR2 as FQGNSA. The CDR3 length is 15 residues. V was trimmed by 1 base and J by 0 bases, leaving 9 bases between them. In DNA form, the CDR3 reads TGTGCCAGCAGCTTAGTACGGGTAGCTAACTATGGCTACACCTTC. This encodes CASSLVRVANYGYTF.

The chain has TRBV5-1 and TRBJ2-2; 14 positions agree with TRBD2. Unmatched junction bases numbered 3, after V lost 3 bases and J lost 5 bases. Germline CDR1 reads SGHRS; CDR2 reads YFSETQ. This CDR3 contains 16 residues. The CDR3 here is CASSYRTSGRTGELFF. The DNA of the CDR3 is TGCGCCAGCAGCTACCGGACTAGCGGGAGGACCGGGGAGCTGTTTTTT.